This is a list of T cell receptor beta chains from one sample in a study of T cell changes during pregnancy in multiple sclerosis. Assay: immunoSEQ multiplex PCR; the TCRdb copy retains only in-frame clones and omits some. Of some 40,000 clones in the sample, about 91% were seen once. Source: CD4+ T cells from peripheral blood mononuclear cells, taken in the third trimester of pregnancy. The receptors here all came from a female donor with multiple sclerosis, enrolled in a pregnancy study. Each CDR3 is given without its conserved first and last residue. The D gene is left open where the match is weak. Clone size is not always given. Where it is, it says once, few, many or a class for expanded clones.

clone_size,j_call,cdr3_length,v_call,d_call,cdr3_aa
-,TRBJ2-1,13,TRBV7-3,TRBD2,ASSLNSGSVDEQF
-,TRBJ2-5,15,TRBV12-5,TRBD2,ASAPGLAGGEWETQY
-,TRBJ1-1,12,TRBV6-4,TRBD1,ASRGTAMNTEAF
once,TRBJ1-2,13,TRBV7-7,-,ASSAEEPGFHGYT
-,TRBJ2-1,14,TRBV4-1,TRBD2,ASSQSSGGSYNEQF
-,TRBJ2-5,12,TRBV5-6,-,ASSLGTQDGTQY
-,TRBJ2-3,13,TRBV25-1,TRBD2,ASRTSGRAVNTQY
once,TRBJ1-2,11,TRBV18,TRBD1,ASSPDRDYGYT
-,TRBJ1-2,14,TRBV28,TRBD1,ASSSGQGADLHGYT
-,TRBJ2-1,13,TRBV18,-,ASSPLAANTNEQF
once,TRBJ2-5,13,TRBV5-8,-,ASSLGESGQETQY
-,TRBJ1-1,11,TRBV28,-,ASSIGTISSAF
-,TRBJ2-1,14,TRBV9,TRBD1,ASSVAGGTGYNEQF
-,TRBJ1-1,13,TRBV6-4,TRBD1,ASSVEGTGEGEAF
-,TRBJ2-5,13,TRBV18,TRBD2,ASSPLAGGGETQY
-,TRBJ2-4,11,TRBV12-5,TRBD2,ASGPGGGNIQY
-,TRBJ2-7,13,TRBV7-6,-,ASSLLGHESYEQY
-,TRBJ1-1,13,TRBV19,-,ASTPGRDSSTEAF
few,TRBJ1-1,14,TRBV4-1,TRBD1,ASSPRGGQTNTEAF
-,TRBJ1-2,11,TRBV14,-,ASSQDRSYGYT
-,TRBJ1-4,15,TRBV7-2,-,ASSLGVKDSRNEKLF
-,TRBJ1-5,13,TRBV28,TRBD1,TSGRGQTGNQPQH
-,TRBJ2-7,14,TRBV18,-,ASSPQPAVSSYEQY
-,TRBJ2-3,13,TRBV11-3,-,ASSLDVSVTDTQY
-,TRBJ2-7,14,TRBV18,TRBD2,ASSPKSLAGGKEQY
-,TRBJ2-7,11,TRBV7-2,-,ASSLDSAGEQY
once,TRBJ1-3,12,TRBV18,-,ASSPEGLGNTIY
few,TRBJ2-3,13,TRBV6-1,TRBD2,ASRQLAGHTDTQY
-,TRBJ1-5,13,TRBV28,-,ASSPIRGVNQPQH
-,TRBJ1-1,15,TRBV5-1,TRBD1,ASSWNPGGGRNTEAF
-,TRBJ2-7,12,TRBV15,TRBD1,ATSRGQGAGEQY
-,TRBJ1-1,14,TRBV6-5,-,ASSYSTPNRGIEAF
-,TRBJ2-3,13,TRBV5-5,TRBD2,ASSLVGTTQDTQY
-,TRBJ2-7,12,TRBV5-1,TRBD1,ASSSWDREYEQY
-,TRBJ1-2,11,TRBV19,-,ASSVDISYGYT
-,TRBJ2-3,13,TRBV27,-,ASSQQDPHTDTQY
-,TRBJ2-5,12,TRBV4-1,-,ASTSNAGLPTQY
once,TRBJ1-1,13,TRBV28,-,ASSLYGGEWTEAF
-,TRBJ2-7,10,TRBV14,TRBD2,ARAGISYEQY
-,TRBJ2-7,12,TRBV7-9,TRBD1,ASSSGQGSYEQY
-,TRBJ2-3,13,TRBV30,TRBD2,AWSVGGGGTDTQY
-,TRBJ2-6,14,TRBV5-1,TRBD1,ASSPDRDSNTNVLT
-,TRBJ2-7,15,TRBV18,TRBD2,ASPGRLAGEDSYEQY
-,TRBJ1-1,14,TRBV15,TRBD1,ATSVRTGTANTEAF
-,TRBJ1-2,9,TRBV7-2,-,ASSAHEGYT
-,TRBJ2-1,15,TRBV19,-,ASSPRLMSRLNNEQF
-,TRBJ2-2,14,TRBV5-1,TRBD2,ASSLIGLARTGELF
-,TRBJ2-7,13,TRBV5-1,TRBD1,ASSGKGQSGFEQY
-,TRBJ1-1,12,TRBV6-4,-,ASSDQSGNTEAF
once,TRBJ2-7,12,TRBV19,TRBD1,ASSTWTGGYEQY
-,TRBJ2-5,12,TRBV11-2,-,ASSLGQAQETQY
-,TRBJ1-3,16,TRBV5-1,-,ASSLEPDSASSGNTIY